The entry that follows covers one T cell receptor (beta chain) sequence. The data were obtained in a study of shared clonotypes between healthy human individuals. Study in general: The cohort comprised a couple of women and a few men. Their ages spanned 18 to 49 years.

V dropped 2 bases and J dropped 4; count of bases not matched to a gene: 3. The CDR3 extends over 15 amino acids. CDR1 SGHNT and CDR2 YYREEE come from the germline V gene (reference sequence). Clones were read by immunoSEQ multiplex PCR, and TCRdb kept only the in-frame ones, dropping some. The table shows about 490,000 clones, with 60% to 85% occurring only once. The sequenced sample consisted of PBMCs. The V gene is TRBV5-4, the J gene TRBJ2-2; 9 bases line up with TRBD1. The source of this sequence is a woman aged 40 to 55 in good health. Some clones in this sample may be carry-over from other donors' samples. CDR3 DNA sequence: TGTGCCAGCAGCTTACAGGGGGCCGGCACCGGGGAGCTGTTTTTT. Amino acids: CASSLQGAGTGELFF.